Listed here is a single T cell receptor (beta chain). These data belong to a study of blood T cell repertoires in COVID-19. Background on the study: The United States, Italy and Spain were the sources of the acute and convalescent COVID-19 samples. PBMCs, B-cell-depleted T cells, or T cells were the source of the cDNA or gDNA that made up the material.

Authors' methods: Estimates of nucleated cell counts were drawn from the amplification of reference gene primers. The assay was immunoSEQ multiplex PCR, and TCRdb's table has in-frame clones only and misses some. The V and J calls and clone size are taken from that table; D and trimming were inferred from the DNA. The profile shows approximately 140,000 clones, 88% of them singletons. Sample: peripheral blood. The origin of this receptor is a human donor in a cohort sampled during active COVID-19.

The CDR3 is CASSLKGLSDRGPYNEQFF. The CDR3 DNA reads TGTGCCAGCAGCTTAAAGGGGCTATCGGACAGGGGGCCGTACAATGAGCAGTTCTTC. J is TRBJ2-1 and V is TRBV7-3, with TRBD1 identical over 11 bases. Trimming cost V 1 base and J 4 bases; bases outside gene matches: 12. The CDR3 covers 19 residues. Germline CDR1 and CDR2: SGHTA and FQGTGA. The variable domain in full, with the rest retrieved from reference TRBV7-3 and TRBJ2-1, is GAGVSQTPSNKVTEKGKYVELRCDPISGHTALYWYRQSLGQGPEFLIYFQGTGAADDSGLPNDRFFAVRPEGSVSTLKIQRTERGDSAVYLCASSLKGLSDRGPYNEQFFGPGTRLTVL.